The next 15 T cell receptor beta chains were all read from a single sample in a study of cytomegalovirus exposure and HLA in healthy donors. The PCR contained 60 Vbeta and 13 Jbeta primers. Some clones are missing from TCRdb's copy, which holds only in-frame ones; the method was immunoSEQ multiplex PCR. Of about 140,000 clones listed, approximately 72% are singletons. The specimen was PBMCs. The receptors derive from a woman aged 60-70 years in good health and CMV-seronegative.

In this sample, this clone turned up a few times. The chain links TRBV5-4 to TRBJ2-1, with D possibly matching TRBD2 (5 bases). Trimming left V 2 bases short and J 0 bases short, with 9 bases between. The CDR3 spans 15 residues. The germline V gene encodes CDR1 SGHNT and CDR2 YYREEE (reference sequence). As DNA, the CDR3 is TGTGCCAGCAGCTTACGACTACCCTCCTACAATGAGCAGTTCTTC. Protein product: CASSLRLPSYNEQFF.

This clone showed up just a few times. J is TRBJ1-5 and V is TRBV5-6; the match to TRBD1 covers 9 bases. Losses at the gene ends were 3 bases for V and 4 bases for J; bases not matched to a gene: 5. The CDR3 has 15 amino acids. CDR1 and CDR2 (germline): SGHDT, YYEEEE. The CDR3 sequence: CASSSGTGSNQPQHF. The CDR3, as DNA: TGTGCCAGCAGCTCAGGGACAGGGAGTAATCAGCCCCAGCATTTT.

CDR3 protein: CASSLFGGNTIYF. The DNA for the CDR3 is TGTGCCAGCAGCTTGTTTGGGGGGAACACCATATATTTT. The chain recombines TRBV5-4 with TRBJ1-3, with D tentatively TRBD1 (5 bases). Trimming took 1 base from V and 7 from J, leaving 9 bases between them. CDR1 is SGHNT, CDR2 YYREEE, per germline (reference sequence). This CDR3 is 13 amino acids long.

V gene TRBV28 combines with J gene TRBJ2-1; D is perhaps TRBD1 (5 bases). CDR1 and CDR2 (germline): MDHEN, SYDVKM. This CDR3 has 15 residues. Trimming removed 5 bases at V and 4 bases at J, with 15 bases between. CDR3 in DNA: TGTGCCAGCAGTCCCCGGACAAAGGTGTACAATGAGCAGTTCTTC. Protein: CASSPRTKVYNEQFF.

This rearrangement joins TRBV7-8 to TRBJ2-3, with D possibly matching TRBD1 (5 bases). The CDR3 runs to 14 residues. Per germline, CDR1 SGHVS and CDR2 FQNEAQ. Trimming cost V 1 base and J 2 bases, with 7 bases left between them. CDR3 DNA sequence: TGTGCCAGCAGCTTAGACAGGTCCACAGATACGCAGTATTTT. This gives the protein CASSLDRSTDTQYF.

This clone showed up just a few times. V gene TRBV27 combines with J gene TRBJ1-1; a weak D match, TRBD1 (5 bases). This CDR3 is 12 amino acids long. With 3 bases removed from V and 10 bases from J, the gap between germline ends came to 12 bases. Looked up from germline, CDR1 is MNHEY and CDR2 is SMNVEV (reference sequence). CDR3: CASSFSQGPAFF. The CDR3 bases are TGTGCCAGCAGTTTTAGCCAGGGTCCAGCTTTCTTT.

This clone has a handful of counts. The V gene is TRBV2, the J gene TRBJ1-2, with D perhaps TRBD1 (5 bases). CDR3 length: 12 residues. Germline assignment: CDR1 SNHLY and CDR2 FYNNEI. The V and J ends lost 5 bases and 8 bases respectively, with 12 bases between them. The CDR3 DNA reads TGTGCCAGCAGTACCAGGGTATTCGGCTACACCTTC. Translation gives CASSTRVFGYTF.

V is TRBV19 and J is TRBJ1-4, with TRBD1 matching over 10 bases. In germline, CDR1 is LNHDA, CDR2 SQIVND (reference sequence). The CDR3 runs 16 residues. J gave up 4 bases and V 7 bases, and 9 bases lay outside the gene matches. DNA for the CDR3: TGTGCCAGTACCCCCCGGGACAGGGGCCTTAATGAAAAACTGTTTTTT. It is translated as CASTPRDRGLNEKLFF.

This clone was counted only a few times. CDR3 nucleotide sequence: TGTGCCAGCAGCCTTCCCTCCAGGACTAGCGAGGTCGGAGATACGCAGTATTTT. It encodes CASSLPSRTSEVGDTQYF. The chain uses TRBV6-4 and TRBJ2-3; 9 bases match TRBD2. The length of the CDR3 is 18 residues. With V trimmed by 6 bases and J by 5 bases, 18 bases remained unmatched. Germline values: CDR1 MRHNA, CDR2 SNTAGT.

This chain uses TRBV5-5 with TRBJ1-4, with D hard to call. The CDR3 consists of 14 residues. With 4 bases removed from V and 3 bases from J, the gap between germline ends came to 10 bases. The germline CDR1 and CDR2 sequences are SGHKS and YYEKEE (reference sequence). The CDR3 DNA is TGTGCCAGCAGCCCGAGGGCTTCTAATGAAAAACTGTTTTTT. It is translated as CASSPRASNEKLFF.

The chain combines TRBV5-4 with TRBJ2-3; the match to TRBD2 covers 10 bases. The germline CDR1 and CDR2 sequences are SGHNT and YYREEE (reference sequence). Trimming cost V 0 bases and J 6 bases; bases outside gene matches: 10. This CDR3 has 17 amino acids. CDR3 coding DNA: TGTGCCAGCAGCTTGGCCGGGCTAGCGGGAGCTCGGGATACGCAGTATTTT. Translation gives CASSLAGLAGARDTQYF.

The chain recombines TRBV27 with TRBJ2-7, with 11 bases fitting TRBD2. CDR1 is MNHEY and CDR2 is SMNVEV in the germline V gene (reference sequence). Trimming at V came to 5 bases and at J to 7 bases, leaving 10 bases not matched to a gene. This CDR3 contains 15 residues. In DNA form, the CDR3 reads TGTGCCAGCAGTGCCCTAGCGGGAGGAGCTCTGGAGCAGTACTTC. Its protein is CASSALAGGALEQYF.

This clone has just a few counts. The gene calls are TRBV9 and TRBJ2-5; TRBD2 agrees at 11 bases. Germline V gene sequence: CDR1 SGDLS, CDR2 YYNGEE. The trim removed 5 bases at V and 4 bases at J, leaving 10 bases unmatched. This CDR3 region has 16 residues. The CDR3 spells CASSPQIGLAGETQYF. As DNA, the CDR3 is TGTGCCAGCAGTCCTCAAATCGGACTAGCGGGAGAGACCCAGTACTTC.

This clone came up a few times. The CDR3 region has the DNA TGTGCCAGCAGCAAGTGGGGGAGGGGGGAAAAACTGTTTTTT. It encodes CASSKWGRGEKLFF. The chain couples TRBV21-1 to TRBJ1-4. TRBV21-1 is a pseudogene. The CDR3 contains 14 residues.

As DNA, the CDR3 is TGTGCCAGCAGCCCCGCAGGGGGCAGTTATAATTCACCCCTCCACTTT. It yields the protein CASSPAGGSYNSPLHF. This sequence joins TRBV2 and TRBJ1-6; 8 nucleotides match TRBD1. Germline V gene data show CDR1 as SNHLY and CDR2 as FYNNEI. The CDR3 loop spans 16 amino acids. With V trimmed by 6 bases and J by 4 bases, 8 bases remained unmatched.